The 27 T cell receptor beta chains in this list originate from one sample, sequenced in a study of early T cells in non-severe SARS-CoV-2 infection. One entry per CDR3 protein results from TCRdb running MiXCR on the 5' RACE reads. Of about 83,000 distinct CDR3 sequences listed, about 14% are singletons. The specimen was whole blood. These receptors were collected from an adult who was a healthcare worker with PCR-confirmed SARS-CoV-2 infection or an uninfected control (not recorded which).

This clonotype has a count of ten or more. The chain employs TRBV10-1 and TRBJ2-5; a weak D match, TRBD2 (5 bases). V dropped 6 bases and J dropped 1 base, with 12 bases sitting between them. CDR3 length: 14 residues. The V gene's germline CDR1 is WNHNN and CDR2 SYGVQD (reference sequence). CDR3 sequence: CASRFTRAQETQYF. CDR3 nucleotides: TGCGCCAGCAGATTTACTAGGGCCCAAGAGACCCAGTACTTC.

This clonotype has a count of ten or more. The CDR3 loop is CASSAPDRGHPGELFF. The DNA of the CDR3 is TGTGCCAGCAGCGCCCCGGACAGGGGGCATCCCGGGGAGCTGTTTTTT. The genes are TRBV7-8 and TRBJ2-2; 11 bases align to TRBD1. CDR1 is SGHVS, CDR2 FQNEAQ, per germline. Trimming at V came to 5 bases and at J to 6 bases, leaving 8 bases not matched to a gene. CDR3 size: 16 residues. Looking up the rest from reference TRBV7-8 and TRBJ2-2 gives the full variable domain: GAGVSQSPRYKVAKRGQDVALRCDPISGHVSLFWYQQALGQGPEFLTYFQNEAQLDKSGLPSDRFFAERPEGSVSTLKIQRTQQEDSAVYLCASSAPDRGHPGELFFGEGSRLTVL.

This clonotype appeared many times. This chain's CDR3 is CASSPQEGRGDTQYF. As DNA, the CDR3 is TGTGCCAGCAGCCCCCAGGAGGGGCGAGGAGATACGCAGTATTTT. This chain joins TRBV7-2 and TRBJ2-3; weak D call: TRBD2 (6 bases). Germline CDR1 SGHTA, CDR2 FQGNSA. Trimming shortened V by 5 bases and J by 5 bases, and 17 bases separated the two germline ends. This CDR3 comprises 15 residues. Full variable domain (remainder filled in from reference TRBV7-2 and TRBJ2-3): GAGVSQSPSNKVTEKGKDVELRCDPISGHTALYWYRQSLGQGLEFLIYFQGNSAPDKSGLPSDRFSAERTGGSVSTLTIQRTQQEDSAVYLCASSPQEGRGDTQYFGPGTRLTVL.

The chain uses TRBV3-1 and TRBJ2-5; no clear D. The CDR3 runs to 15 residues. Germline values: CDR1 LGHDT, CDR2 YNNKEL (reference sequence). V lost 0 bases and J 7 bases, leaving 15 bases between the germline ends. In nucleotides, the CDR3 is TGTGCCAGCAGCCAAGATCTAAGCGATGAAGGGACCCAGTACTTC. It yields the protein CASSQDLSDEGTQYF.

V gene TRBV19 combines with J gene TRBJ2-4; possibly TRBD2 for D (5 bases). Trimming removed 7 bases at V and 2 bases at J, with 15 bases between. This CDR3 contains 15 residues. Germline-derived CDR1 and CDR2 are LNHDA and SQIVND (reference sequence). The CDR3 region is CASTQLSGTKNIQYF. Written as DNA, the CDR3 is TGTGCCAGTACTCAACTCTCCGGGACCAAAAACATTCAGTACTTC. Combining the CDR3 with reference TRBV19 and TRBJ2-4 gives the whole variable domain DGGITQSPKYLFRKEGQNVTLSCEQNLNHDAMYWYRQDPGQGLRLIYYSQIVNDFQKGDIAEGYSVSREKKESFPLTVTSAQKNPTAFYLCASTQLSGTKNIQYFGAGTRLSVL.

The V call is TRBV11-2, the J call TRBJ2-2, with 11 bases matching TRBD1. The CDR3 is 15 residues long. Germline V gene data show CDR1 as SGHAT and CDR2 as FQNNGV. With 4 bases clipped from V and 8 bases from J, the junction kept 6 bases outside the gene matches. CDR3 amino acids: CASSSPGQGEGELFF. CDR3 nucleotides: TGTGCCAGCAGCTCGCCGGGACAGGGGGAGGGGGAGCTGTTTTTT.

Many counts were recorded for this clonotype. This sequence joins TRBV12-3 or TRBV12-4 and TRBJ1-5; TRBD1 agrees at 10 bases. CDR3 size: 15 residues. The ends lost 5 bases at V and 9 bases at J; junction bases unmatched: 10. The CDR3 protein is CASSPFGQGGVPQHF. In DNA form, the CDR3 reads TGTGCCAGCAGTCCCTTTGGACAGGGGGGGGTGCCCCAGCATTTT.

This clonotype came up a few times. The chain employs TRBV12-3 or TRBV12-4 and TRBJ2-3; 7 bases map to TRBD2. The CDR3 runs to 14 residues. With V trimmed by 3 bases and J by 4 bases, 4 bases remained unmatched. The CDR3 DNA reads as TGTGCCAGCAGTTTCGGCGGGAGTGCAGATACGCAGTATTTT. This encodes CASSFGGSADTQYF.

This clonotype was observed a handful of times. The chain links TRBV28 to TRBJ2-7, with D possibly matching TRBD1 (6 bases). The CDR3 sequence is 14 residues long. Germline V gives CDR1 MDHEN, CDR2 SYDVKM. Trimming took 8 bases from V and 2 from J, leaving 16 bases between them. The DNA of the CDR3 is TGTGCCAGCGGATTCGACAGGACAACCTACGAGCAGTACTTC. It translates to CASGFDRTTYEQYF.

The table lists this clonotype with many counts. This CDR3 reads CATRTGYSNQPQHF. Written as DNA, the CDR3 is TGTGCCACCCGGACGGGTTATAGCAATCAGCCCCAGCATTTT. The chain is built from TRBV28 and TRBJ1-5; D is undetermined. Germline V lookup: CDR1 MDHEN, CDR2 SYDVKM. V lost 10 bases and J lost 0, with 13 bases in between. This CDR3 region has 14 residues.

This clonotype was observed a few times. The V gene is TRBV12-3 or TRBV12-4, the J gene TRBJ2-3; D is unresolved. This CDR3 is built from 12 residues. V was shortened by 1 base and J by 6 bases, with 5 bases between the two germline ends. The CDR3 reads CASSLGADTQYF. The CDR3 DNA sequence: TGTGCCAGCAGTTTAGGGGCCGATACGCAGTATTTT.

This clonotype was seen a few times. The genes are TRBV2 and TRBJ2-1; TRBD2 matches 12 bases. The CDR3 runs to 19 residues. Germline lookup yields CDR1 SNHLY and CDR2 FYNNEI. J was trimmed by 4 bases and V by 7 bases; bases with no gene match: 17. As DNA, the CDR3 is TGTGCCAGCACCCAAGGGGCATTCGGACTAGCGGGAATATACAATGAGCAGTTCTTC. It translates to CASTQGAFGLAGIYNEQFF. Full variable domain (missing parts from reference TRBV2 and TRBJ2-1): EPEVTQTPSHQVTQMGQEVILRCVPISNHLYFYWYRQILGQKVEFLVSFYNNEISEKSEIFDDQFSVERPDGSNFTLKIRSTKLEDSAMYFCASTQGAFGLAGIYNEQFFGPGTRLTVL.

In this sample, this clonotype turned up a few times. The rearrangement uses TRBV29-1 and TRBJ2-1, with a tentative D call TRBD2 (6 bases). The CDR3 runs to 13 residues. V was shortened by 7 bases and J by 6 bases, with 16 bases between the two germline ends. Germline V gives CDR1 SQVTM, CDR2 ANQGSEA. CDR3 coding DNA: TGCAGCGATACTAGCTCCCCCCGCAATGAGCAGTTCTTC. It encodes CSDTSSPRNEQFF.

This clonotype appeared a few times. The rearrangement links TRBV16 to TRBJ2-1, with a tentative D call TRBD2 (6 bases). CDR1 and CDR2 (germline): KGHSY, FQNENV. Trimming shortened V by 2 bases and J by 5 bases, and 13 bases separated the two germline ends. CDR3 size: 15 residues. The DNA of the CDR3 is TGTGCCAGCAGCCAAGAAACACTAGCCGACAATGAGCAGTTCTTC. This gives the protein CASSQETLADNEQFF. Using reference TRBV16 and TRBJ2-1 for the parts outside the CDR3, the full variable domain is GEEVAQTPKHLVRGEGQKAKLYCAPIKGHSYVFWYQQVLKNEFKFLISFQNENVFDETGMPKERFSAKCLPNSPCSLEIQATKLEDSAVYFCASSQETLADNEQFFGPGTRLTVL.

This clonotype was seen ten or more times. V gene TRBV19 combines with J gene TRBJ2-6; D remains ambiguous. This CDR3 comprises 15 residues. Germline-derived CDR1 and CDR2 are LNHDA and SQIVND (reference sequence). V was trimmed by 7 bases and J by 0 bases, leaving 10 bases between them. The CDR3, as DNA: TGTGCCAGTACTCACTTGGGCTCTGGGGCCAACGTCCTGACTTTC. It codes for CASTHLGSGANVLTF. Full variable domain (remainder filled in from reference TRBV19 and TRBJ2-6): DGGITQSPKYLFRKEGQNVTLSCEQNLNHDAMYWYRQDPGQGLRLIYYSQIVNDFQKGDIAEGYSVSREKKESFPLTVTSAQKNPTAFYLCASTHLGSGANVLTFGAGSRLTVL.

This clonotype was seen repeatedly, ten times or more. V usage is TRBV3-1 and J usage is TRBJ2-1; 11 bases line up with TRBD2. V lost 5 bases, J lost 7 bases, and 13 bases stayed unmatched. Germline assignment: CDR1 LGHDT and CDR2 YNNKEL (reference sequence). The CDR3 has 17 residues. The CDR3 DNA reads TGTGCCAGCAGCGCCCGACTAGCGGGGAATCGAGGGAATGAGCAGTTCTTC. It translates to CASSARLAGNRGNEQFF.

This clonotype was observed at least ten times. The V gene is TRBV12-3 or TRBV12-4, the J gene TRBJ1-5; D perhaps matches TRBD1 (6 bases). V shed 7 bases and J shed 0 bases, with 13 bases lying between them. The CDR3 runs to 15 residues. The CDR3 loop is CASKGGFNSNQPQHF. The CDR3 nucleotides are TGTGCCAGCAAAGGGGGTTTTAATAGCAATCAGCCCCAGCATTTT.

This clonotype was seen many times. The rearrangement joins TRBV10-1 to TRBJ2-3, with 9 bases aligning to TRBD2. Trimming removed 7 bases from V and 3 bases from J; junction bases left unmatched: 8. Germline V gene sequence: CDR1 WNHNN, CDR2 SYGVQD (reference sequence). The CDR3 totals 15 residues. The CDR3 nucleotides read TGCGCCAGCAAAGCCGCGGGGGGGCCGACAGATACGCAGTATTTT. It specifies CASKAAGGPTDTQYF.

This clonotype was counted between two and nine times. For the CDR3, the DNA is TGTGCCAGCAGCATGGACAGTGGATCAAATCAGCCCCAGCATTTT. Its translation: CASSMDSGSNQPQHF. This chain connects TRBV7-2 to TRBJ1-5, with a possible D match to TRBD1 (6 bases). Germline-derived CDR1 and CDR2 are SGHTA and FQGNSA. The CDR3 extends over 15 amino acids. V was clipped by 5 bases and J by 4 bases, with 15 bases between them.

The genes are TRBV2 and TRBJ2-2, with a possible D match to TRBD2 (6 bases). The CDR3 is 14 residues long. V was cut by 8 bases and J by 9 bases, with 19 bases left in between. Germline assignment: CDR1 SNHLY and CDR2 FYNNEI. Written as DNA, the CDR3 is TGTGCCAGCGGGCTATCTAGCGCTCGTTGGGAGCTGTTTTTT. Translating it yields CASGLSSARWELFF.

In this sample, this clonotype turned up a few times. The chain uses TRBV7-3 and TRBJ2-7; TRBD1 aligns across 8 bases. J gave up 3 bases and V 5 bases, and 9 bases lay outside the gene matches. The germline V gene has CDR1 SGHTA and CDR2 FQGTGA. The CDR3 has 15 residues. CDR3 amino acids: CASSDPGGSDYEQYF. DNA for the CDR3: TGTGCCAGCAGCGATCCAGGGGGCAGCGACTACGAGCAGTACTTC.

This clonotype occurred a few times. This chain connects TRBV19 to TRBJ1-6; D call uncertain. V was clipped by 4 bases and J by 7 bases, with 5 bases between them. This CDR3 region has 12 residues. Germline-derived CDR1 and CDR2 are LNHDA and SQIVND (reference sequence). CDR3 bases: TGTGCCAGTAGTAAATCAAATTCACCCCTCCACTTT. Protein sequence: CASSKSNSPLHF.

This clonotype was observed a few times. The chain is built from TRBV7-9 and TRBJ2-1; D possibly corresponds to TRBD2 (6 bases). V shed 6 bases and J shed 5 bases, with 17 bases lying between them. Germline V gene lookup returns CDR1 SEHNR and CDR2 FQNEAQ (reference sequence). The CDR3 loop spans 15 amino acids. The CDR3 reads CASRSRPGEDNEQFF. As DNA, the CDR3 is TGTGCCAGCAGATCCCGGCCGGGAGAGGACAATGAGCAGTTCTTC.

This clonotype was observed a handful of times. This chain links TRBV20-1 with TRBJ1-1; no definite D call. Germline loops: CDR1 DFQATT, CDR2 SNEGSKA (reference sequence). The CDR3 length is 15 residues. The V end was cut by 3 bases, the J end by 2 bases, with 16 bases between. CDR3 coding DNA: TGCAGTGCTAGGGACCGATCCGGGGTTAACACTGAAGCTTTCTTT. Its translation: CSARDRSGVNTEAFF.

The rearrangement uses TRBV2 and TRBJ1-4, with 10 bases that match TRBD1. The CDR3 loop spans 14 amino acids. The V gene's germline CDR1 is SNHLY and CDR2 FYNNEI. Germline trimming cut 6 bases from V and 5 bases from J; bases unmatched to any gene: 3. Here the CDR3 DNA reads TGTGCCAGCAGCCAGACAGGGGGCAATGAAAAACTGTTTTTT. This gives the protein CASSQTGGNEKLFF. Full variable domain (rest looked up from reference TRBV2 and TRBJ1-4): EPEVTQTPSHQVTQMGQEVILRCVPISNHLYFYWYRQILGQKVEFLVSFYNNEISEKSEIFDDQFSVERPDGSNFTLKIRSTKLEDSAMYFCASSQTGGNEKLFFGSGTQLSVL.

This clonotype was detected a few times. The gene calls are TRBV7-2 and TRBJ2-1; the match to TRBD1 covers 8 bases. The CDR3 extends over 17 amino acids. From germline, CDR1 is SGHTA and CDR2 FQGNSA. V gave up 1 base and J gave up 6 bases; unmatched junction bases: 11. CDR3 sequence: CASSLVAQGAQGNEQFF. The CDR3 region has the DNA TGTGCCAGCAGCTTAGTGGCTCAGGGGGCGCAGGGCAATGAGCAGTTCTTC.

This clonotype has more than one count but fewer than ten. This sequence joins TRBV27 and TRBJ2-3, with TRBD1 identical over 10 bases. The CDR3 is made up of 15 amino acids. Per the germline V gene, CDR1 is MNHEY and CDR2 is SMNVEV (reference sequence). Trimming took 3 bases from V and 6 from J; bases not matched to a gene: 6. CDR3 sequence (DNA): TGTGCCAGCAGTTTCGACAGGGGGCCGGCCGATACGCAGTATTTT. Its protein is CASSFDRGPADTQYF.